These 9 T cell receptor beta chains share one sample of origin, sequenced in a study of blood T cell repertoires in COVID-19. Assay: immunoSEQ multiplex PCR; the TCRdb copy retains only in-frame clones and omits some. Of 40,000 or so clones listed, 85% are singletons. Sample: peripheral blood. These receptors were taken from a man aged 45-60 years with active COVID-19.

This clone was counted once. The CDR3 here is CASSLSGSSTDTQYF. CDR3 bases: TGCGCCAGCAGCCTTAGCGGGTCTAGCACAGATACGCAGTATTTT. J is TRBJ2-3 and V is TRBV5-1, with 7 bases identical to TRBD2. J lost 0 bases, V lost 4 bases, and 5 bases had no gene match. From germline, CDR1 is SGHRS and CDR2 YFSETQ. The CDR3 extends over 15 amino acids. Using reference TRBV5-1 and TRBJ2-3 for the parts outside the CDR3, the full variable domain is KAGVTQTPRYLIKTRGQQVTLSCSPISGHRSVSWYQQTPGQGLQFLFEYFSETQRNKGNFPGRFSGRQFSNSRSEMNVSTLELGDSALYLCASSLSGSSTDTQYFGPGTRLTVL.

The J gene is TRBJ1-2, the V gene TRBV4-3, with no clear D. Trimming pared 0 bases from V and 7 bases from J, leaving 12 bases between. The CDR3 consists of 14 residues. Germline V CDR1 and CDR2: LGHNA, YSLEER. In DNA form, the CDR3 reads TGCGCCAGCAGCCAAGATGGACTTCTTACTGGCTACACCTTC. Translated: CASSQDGLLTGYTF.

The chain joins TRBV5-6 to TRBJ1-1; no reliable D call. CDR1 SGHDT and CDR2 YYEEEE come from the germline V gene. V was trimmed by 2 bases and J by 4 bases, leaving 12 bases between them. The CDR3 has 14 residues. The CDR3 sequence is CASSLVAPGTEAFF. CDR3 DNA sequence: TGTGCCAGCAGCTTAGTAGCGCCGGGCACTGAAGCTTTCTTT.

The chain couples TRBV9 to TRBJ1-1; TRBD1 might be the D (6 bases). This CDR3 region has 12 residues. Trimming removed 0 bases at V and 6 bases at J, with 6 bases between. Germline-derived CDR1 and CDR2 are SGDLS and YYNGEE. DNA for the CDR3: TGTGCCAGCAGCGTAGCAGGGGCTGAAGCTTTCTTT. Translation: CASSVAGAEAFF.

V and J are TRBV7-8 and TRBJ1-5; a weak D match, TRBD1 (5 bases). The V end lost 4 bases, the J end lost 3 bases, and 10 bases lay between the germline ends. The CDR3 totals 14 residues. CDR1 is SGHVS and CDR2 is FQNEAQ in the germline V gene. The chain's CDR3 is CASSSGHSNQPQHF. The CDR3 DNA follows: TGTGCCAGCAGCTCCGGACACTCCAATCAGCCCCAGCATTTT.

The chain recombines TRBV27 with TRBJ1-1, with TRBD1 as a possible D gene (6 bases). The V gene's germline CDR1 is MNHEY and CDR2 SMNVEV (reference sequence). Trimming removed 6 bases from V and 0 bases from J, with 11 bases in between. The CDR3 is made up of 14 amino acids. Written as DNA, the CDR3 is TGTGCCAGCAGGCCCCCAGGGGTGAACACTGAAGCTTTCTTT. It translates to CASRPPGVNTEAFF.

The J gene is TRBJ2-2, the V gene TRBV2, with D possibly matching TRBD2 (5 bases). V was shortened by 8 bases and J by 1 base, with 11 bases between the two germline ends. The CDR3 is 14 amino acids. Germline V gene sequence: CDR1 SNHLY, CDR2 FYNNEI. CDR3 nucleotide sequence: TGTGCCAGCCAGCCAGGAGGGAACACCGGGGAGCTGTTTTTT. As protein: CASQPGGNTGELFF.

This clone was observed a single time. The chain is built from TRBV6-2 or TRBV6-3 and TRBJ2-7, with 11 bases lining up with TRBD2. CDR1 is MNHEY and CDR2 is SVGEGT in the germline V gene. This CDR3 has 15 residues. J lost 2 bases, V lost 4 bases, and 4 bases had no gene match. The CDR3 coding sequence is TGTGCCAGCAGTTCCGGGACTAGCGGTGCCTACGAGCAGTACTTC. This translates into CASSSGTSGAYEQYF.

The chain's CDR3 is CASSYPTKTGGLGYTF. The CDR3 DNA follows: TGTGCCAGCAGTTACCCAACAAAGACAGGGGGTCTTGGCTACACCTTC. This sequence joins TRBV6-7 and TRBJ1-2; TRBD1 aligns across 9 bases. TRBV6-7 is an ORF, with its function uncertain. The CDR3 runs 16 residues. The V segment lost 2 bases and the J segment 7 bases; nucleotides outside the gene matches: 11.